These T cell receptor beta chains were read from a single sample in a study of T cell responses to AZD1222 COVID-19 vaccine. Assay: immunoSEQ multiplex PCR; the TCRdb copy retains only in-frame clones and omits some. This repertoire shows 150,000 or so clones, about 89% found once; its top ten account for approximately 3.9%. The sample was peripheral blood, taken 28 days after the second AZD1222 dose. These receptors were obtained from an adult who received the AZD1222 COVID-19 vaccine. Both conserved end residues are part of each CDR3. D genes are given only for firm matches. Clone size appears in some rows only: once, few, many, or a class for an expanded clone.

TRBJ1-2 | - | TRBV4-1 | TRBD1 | TGCGCCAGCAGCAACCTGGGACAGGGGGACTATGGCTACACCTTC | CASSNLGQGDYGYTF
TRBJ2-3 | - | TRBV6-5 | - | TGTGCCAGCAGACCGACTAGACCCGAGGATACGCAGTATTTT | CASRPTRPEDTQYF
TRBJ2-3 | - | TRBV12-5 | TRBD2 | TGTGCTAGTGCCCTCGGACTAGCGGGGGGCCGGGATACGCAGTATTTT | CASALGLAGGRDTQYF
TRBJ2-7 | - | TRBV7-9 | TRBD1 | TGTGCCAGCAGCTCCCAAGACAGGGTCTCCTACGAGCAGTACTTC | CASSSQDRVSYEQYF
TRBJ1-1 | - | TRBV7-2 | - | TGTGCCAGCAGCTTTATTGGGACACCTAACACTGAAGCTTTCTTT | CASSFIGTPNTEAFF
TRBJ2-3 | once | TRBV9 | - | TGTGCCAGCAGCCCCCCAAGCCTGGATACGCAGTATTTT | CASSPPSLDTQYF
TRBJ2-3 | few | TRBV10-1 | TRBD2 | TGCGCCAGCAGTAACTTTCGCGGACTAGTGGTCCCAGATACGCAGTATTTT | CASSNFRGLVVPDTQYF
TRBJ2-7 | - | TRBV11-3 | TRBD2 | TGTGCCAGCAATAGCGGGAGCGGTAACGAGCAGTACTTC | CASNSGSGNEQYF
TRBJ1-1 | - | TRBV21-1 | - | TGTGCCAGCAGCAAACGGGAGGGGGCTGATACTGAAGCTTTCTTT | CASSKREGADTEAFF
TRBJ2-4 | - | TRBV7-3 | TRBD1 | TGTGCCAGCAGCTCCCGACAGGGCATTCAGTACTTC | CASSSRQGIQYF
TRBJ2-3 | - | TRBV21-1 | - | TGTGCCAGCAGCAGAGGGGACAGGGGGCAAACAGATACGCAGTATTTT | CASSRGDRGQTDTQYF
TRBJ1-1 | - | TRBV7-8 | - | TGTGCCAGCAGCGCCTGGGGCAGCAACACTGAAGCTTTCTTT | CASSAWGSNTEAFF
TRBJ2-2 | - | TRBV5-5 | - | TGTGCCAGCAGCTTATGGACGAACACCGGGGAGCTGTTTTTT | CASSLWTNTGELFF
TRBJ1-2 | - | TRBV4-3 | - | TGCGCCAGCAGCCAAGAAGGGGCAATGAACTATGGCTACACCTTC | CASSQEGAMNYGYTF
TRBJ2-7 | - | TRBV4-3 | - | TGCGCCAGCAGCCTTACGTTGACCAGAAGCTACGAGCAGTACTTC | CASSLTLTRSYEQYF
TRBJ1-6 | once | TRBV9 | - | TGTGCCAGCACCCTGGGGATTAATTCACCCCTCCACTTT | CASTLGINSPLHF
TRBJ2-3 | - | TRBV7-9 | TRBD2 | TGTGCCAGCAGCATGGGGGGGGATACGCAGTATTTT | CASSMGGDTQYF
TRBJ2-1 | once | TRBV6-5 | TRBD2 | TGTGCCAGCAGTTACGGAGGGACTAGCGGGGCCTATGAGCAGTTCTTC | CASSYGGTSGAYEQFF
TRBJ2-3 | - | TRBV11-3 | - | TGTGCCAGCAGCTCCGCACGGATGGGGGGTGCAGATACGCAGTATTTT | CASSSARMGGADTQYF
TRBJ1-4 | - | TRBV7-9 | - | TGTGCCAGCAGCCCTCCGCCTGGGAATGAAAAACTGTTTTTT | CASSPPPGNEKLFF
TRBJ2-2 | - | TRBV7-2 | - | TGTGCCAGCAGCTTAAGGCCAGACGGGGAGCTGTTTTTT | CASSLRPDGELFF
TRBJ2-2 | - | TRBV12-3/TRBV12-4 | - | TGTGCCAGCAGTTGGCGAGACACCGGGGAGCTGTTTTTT | CASSWRDTGELFF
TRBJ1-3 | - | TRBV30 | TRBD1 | TGTGCCTGGACATCAGGGGGAGTTTGGGGAAACACCATATATTTT | CAWTSGGVWGNTIYF
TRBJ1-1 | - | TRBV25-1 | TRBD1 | TGTGCCAGCAGTGAAGCCACTTGGACAGGGGGCGCCGGGGGAGCTTTCTTT | CASSEATWTGGAGGAFF
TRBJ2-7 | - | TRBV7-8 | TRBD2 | TGTGCCAGCAGCTTCGGGGGAGGGCCGGGTGAGCAGTACTTC | CASSFGGGPGEQYF
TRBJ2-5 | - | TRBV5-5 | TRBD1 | TGTGCCAGCAGATATACCGGGACAGTAGAGACCCAGTACTTC | CASRYTGTVETQYF
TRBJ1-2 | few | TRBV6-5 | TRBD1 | TGTGCCAGCACCCAGGACAGGGTCTATGGCTACACCTTC | CASTQDRVYGYTF
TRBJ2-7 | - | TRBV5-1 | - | TGCGCCAGCAGCTCCCTGACCTGGGGGGAGCAGTACTTC | CASSSLTWGEQYF
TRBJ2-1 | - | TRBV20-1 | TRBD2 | TGCAGTGCTAGTTATGGGACTAGCGACCGCAATGAGCAGTTCTTC | CSASYGTSDRNEQFF
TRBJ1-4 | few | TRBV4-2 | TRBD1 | TGTGCCAGCAGCCAAGCCGGACAGGTGAATAATGAAAAACTGTTTTTT | CASSQAGQVNNEKLFF
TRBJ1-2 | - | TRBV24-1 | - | TGTGCCACCAGTCCTACAGGGCCGACTAACTATGGCTACACCTTC | CATSPTGPTNYGYTF
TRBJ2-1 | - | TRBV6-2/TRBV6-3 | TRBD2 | TGTGCCAGCAGCCCCCCTCCGGGGTCTAGCGGGCACAATGAGCAGTTCTTC | CASSPPPGSSGHNEQFF
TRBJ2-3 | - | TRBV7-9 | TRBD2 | TGTGCCAGCAGCTCCCCCCCGCCGGGGGGGGGACCAGATACGCAGTATTTT | CASSSPPPGGGPDTQYF
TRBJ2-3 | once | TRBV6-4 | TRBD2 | TGTGCCAGCAGCGAAGCGGGGACGACAGATACGCAGTATTTT | CASSEAGTTDTQYF
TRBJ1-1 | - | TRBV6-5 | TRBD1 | TGTGCCAGCAGAACCCCATACAGGGGGCCCCCTGAAGCTTTCTTT | CASRTPYRGPPEAFF
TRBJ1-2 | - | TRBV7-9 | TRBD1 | TGTGCCAGCAGCTTAGGGACAGGGGAATATGGCTACACCTTC | CASSLGTGEYGYTF
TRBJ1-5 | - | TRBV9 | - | TGTGCCAGCAGCGTAGACCAGGGTGATCAGCCCCAGCATTTT | CASSVDQGDQPQHF
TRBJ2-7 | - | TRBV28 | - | TGTGCCAGCAGTTTACAGTCCGAGCAGTACTTC | CASSLQSEQYF
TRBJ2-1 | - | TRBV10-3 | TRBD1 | TGTGCCATCAGTGAGTTGCGCGTGGACAGGCTCCGGGGCAATGAGCAGTTCTTC | CAISELRVDRLRGNEQFF
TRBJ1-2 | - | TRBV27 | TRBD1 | TGTGCCAGCAGTTTAAGGCAGGGGGCGATCTATGGCTACACCTTC | CASSLRQGAIYGYTF
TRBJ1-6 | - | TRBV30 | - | TGTGCCTGGAGTGACTACCAGGGAACGGGGTCACCCCTCCACTTT | CAWSDYQGTGSPLHF
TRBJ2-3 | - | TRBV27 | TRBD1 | TGTGCCAGCAGTCCAGGACAGGGACTCACAGATACGCAGTATTTT | CASSPGQGLTDTQYF